This T cell receptor beta chain derives from a study of blood T cells in healthy people across ages. General study points: Expanded clonotype shifts may have been confounded, as the donors had an unknown CMV status. Measured against age, TCR beta diversity per million T cells decreased in a roughly linear manner.

This clonotype has only a few counts. What it binds is not known. Germline V gives CDR1 SGHRS, CDR2 YFSETQ. The CDR3 sequence is 16 residues long. The V end lost 3 bases, the J end lost 8 bases, and 20 bases lay between the germline ends. For the second PCR, which ran for about 6 to 11 cycles, a sample-barcoded 5' primer and a J-beta primer mix were used. With 12 random nucleotides, a template-switch adaptor tagged each individual cDNA molecule. TCRdb recomputed calls from the 5' RACE reads with MiXCR, one row per CDR3 protein. Of over 1,300,000 distinct CDR3 sequences in the sample, almost 60% are singletons; the top ten hold approximately 7%.

The gene calls are TRBV5-1 and TRBJ1-4, with D possibly TRBD1 on 5 matching bases. Sequencing used blood. The sequence was collected from a man aged 18 to 29 in good health. CDR3 sequence (DNA): TGCGCCAGCAGCTGGGATCCGGGACCAGAGGAGGAAAAACTGTTTTTT. Its translation: CASSWDPGPEEEKLFF.